The 22 T cell receptor beta chains given below trace back to one sample, sequenced in a study of blood T cell repertoires in COVID-19 (dated by TCRdb to the early 2020s). Libraries were made using the immunoSEQ multiplex PCR assay. Not all clones reach the TCRdb copy of this immuneACCESS table, which keeps in-frame sequences only. Checked studies attribute under half of the gap to unresolved V genes and leave the rest unexplained. Counted in this sample were roughly 200,000 clones; 81% of them appeared once. The ten largest clones capture about a tenth of the sample. What was sequenced was PBMCs or T cells enriched from blood (not recorded which). The receptors shown here come from a man aged 40-55 years who had recovered from COVID-19.

The chain has TRBV27 and TRBJ2-2; D might be TRBD1 (6 bases). The germline CDR1 and CDR2 sequences are MNHEY and SMNVEV (reference sequence). This CDR3 is built from 15 residues. Trimming left V 3 bases short and J 6 bases short, with 14 bases between. The CDR3 DNA follows: TGTGCCAGCAGTTTTTTGGGGGCTGAGGCCGGGGAGCTGTTTTTT. Its translation is CASSFLGAEAGELFF.

V usage is TRBV5-1 and J usage is TRBJ2-1; 11 nucleotides agree with TRBD2. Per germline, CDR1 SGHRS and CDR2 YFSETQ. The CDR3 extends over 14 amino acids. V lost 4 bases, J lost 7 bases, and 4 bases stayed unmatched. The CDR3 is CASSGGTSGNEQFF. The CDR3 nucleotides read TGCGCCAGCAGCGGCGGGACTAGCGGAAATGAGCAGTTCTTC.

This clone was observed once. The genes are TRBV18 and TRBJ2-7; TRBD2 agrees at 11 bases. Germline CDR1 is KGHSH and CDR2 is LQKENI. V lost 1 base to trimming and J lost 1 base; unmatched junction nucleotides: 12. This CDR3 has 19 residues. In nucleotides, the CDR3 is TGTGCCAGCTCACCACGTAGGACTAGCGGGCAAAGTCTATCCTACGAGCAGTACTTC. Translation: CASSPRRTSGQSLSYEQYF.

The chain couples TRBV4-1 to TRBJ2-5; D possibly corresponds to TRBD2 (6 bases). Germline assignment: CDR1 MGHRA and CDR2 YSYEKL. CDR3 length: 16 amino acids. Trimming cost V 0 bases and J 2 bases, with 13 bases left between them. The CDR3 DNA follows: TGCGCCAGCAGCCAAGAAGGCGGGGCCCTTCAAGAGACCCAGTACTTC. Translation gives CASSQEGGALQETQYF.

The J gene is TRBJ1-2, the V gene TRBV6-5; D perhaps matches TRBD1 (5 bases). Germline V gene data show CDR1 as MNHEY and CDR2 as SVGAGI. This CDR3 contains 13 residues. The V end lost 7 bases, the J end lost 7 bases, and 16 bases lay between the germline ends. The CDR3 spells CASKWDQGIGYTF. The CDR3 DNA sequence: TGTGCCAGCAAGTGGGATCAGGGTATTGGCTACACCTTC.

The chain employs TRBV7-2 and TRBJ2-2; D is perhaps TRBD2 (6 bases). V gave up 5 bases and J gave up 3 bases, with 10 bases separating them. The CDR3 has 14 residues. The germline CDR1 and CDR2 sequences are SGHTA and FQGNSA. Here the CDR3 DNA reads TGTGCCAGCAGCCCAGGGACTTACACCGGGGAGCTGTTTTTT. As protein: CASSPGTYTGELFF.

The gene calls are TRBV10-3 and TRBJ1-5; 11 nucleotides line up with TRBD1. Looked up from germline, CDR1 is ENHRY and CDR2 is SYGVKD. V trimming: 6 bases; J trimming: 4 bases; junction bases outside the gene matches: 2. CDR3 size: 14 residues. The chain's CDR3 is CAIRGDRGNQPQHF. The CDR3 DNA is TGTGCCATCAGGGGGGACAGGGGGAATCAGCCCCAGCATTTT.

The chain combines TRBV5-4 with TRBJ1-1; 7 nucleotides match TRBD1. V dropped 2 bases and J dropped 1; count of bases not matched to a gene: 5. The CDR3 covers 15 residues. The germline V gene encodes CDR1 SGHNT and CDR2 YYREEE (reference sequence). For the CDR3, the DNA is TGTGCCAGCAGCTTCCCGGGACAGACGAACACTGAAGCTTTCTTT. It codes for CASSFPGQTNTEAFF.

The V and J genes are TRBV6-5 and TRBJ1-2; a weak D match, TRBD1 (5 bases). V was shortened by 8 bases and J by 1 base, with 14 bases between the two germline ends. Germline CDR1 is MNHEY and CDR2 is SVGAGI. CDR3 length: 14 residues. This chain's CDR3 is CASSWDSLNYGYTF. In DNA form, the CDR3 reads TGTGCCAGCTCTTGGGACTCCCTTAACTATGGCTACACCTTC.

V gene TRBV7-9 combines with J gene TRBJ1-3, with a tentative D call TRBD1 (5 bases). V shed 8 bases and J shed 4 bases, with 18 bases lying between them. The CDR3 consists of 15 residues. Looked up from germline, CDR1 is SEHNR and CDR2 is FQNEAQ (reference sequence). The CDR3 loop is CASYITTGHGNTIYF. The CDR3 region has the DNA TGTGCCAGCTACATTACAACAGGACACGGAAACACCATATATTTT. The full variable domain, in which reference TRBV7-9 and TRBJ1-3 provide the parts outside the CDR3, is DTGVSQNPRHKITKRGQNVTFRCDPISEHNRLYWYRQTLGQGPEFLTYFQNEAQLEKSRLLSDRFSAERPKGSFSTLEIQRTEQGDSAMYLCASYITTGHGNTIYFGEGSWLTVV.

This clone is a singleton in its sample. The chain employs TRBV6-5 and TRBJ1-2, with 9 bases identical to TRBD1. The V gene end was trimmed by 7 bases and the J gene end by 8 bases; junction bases not matched to a gene: 5. The CDR3 has 12 residues. Germline CDR1 and CDR2: MNHEY and SVGAGI. The CDR3 coding sequence is TGTGCCAGCATGCGACAGGGGGGCGGCTACACCTTC. It codes for CASMRQGGGYTF.

The CDR3: CATSDPRTVGSQDTQYF. In DNA form, the CDR3 reads TGTGCCACCAGTGATCCCCGGACAGTAGGATCCCAAGATACGCAGTATTTT. The chain couples TRBV24-1 to TRBJ2-3; the D gene is possibly TRBD1 (6 bases). The ends were cut back, 3 bases at V and 5 bases at J, with 20 bases in the middle. CDR3 length: 17 residues. Per germline, CDR1 KGHDR and CDR2 SFDVKD.

V is TRBV19 and J is TRBJ1-1; possible D gene TRBD1, 6 bases. This CDR3 region has 13 residues. V lost 0 bases, J lost 8 bases, and 10 bases lay in between. The germline V gene has CDR1 LNHDA and CDR2 SQIVND (reference sequence). The CDR3 DNA follows: TGTGCCAGTAGTATAGATCAGGGACACGAAGCTTTCTTT. Translating it yields CASSIDQGHEAFF. Drawing the rest from reference TRBV19 and TRBJ1-1, the complete variable domain is DGGITQSPKYLFRKEGQNVTLSCEQNLNHDAMYWYRQDPGQGLRLIYYSQIVNDFQKGDIAEGYSVSREKKESFPLTVTSAQKNPTAFYLCASSIDQGHEAFFGQGTRLTVV.

The chain recombines TRBV6-5 with TRBJ2-7, with 8 bases matching TRBD1. V lost 7 bases, J lost 2 bases, and 7 bases stayed unmatched. The length of the CDR3 is 14 residues. Germline CDR1 MNHEY, CDR2 SVGAGI. The DNA of the CDR3 is TGTGCCAGCACCCGGACAGGGCCCACCTACGAGCAGTACTTC. As protein: CASTRTGPTYEQYF.

The chain carries TRBV3-1 (or the pseudogene TRBV3-2) and TRBJ2-1, with unresolved D. CDR3 length: 15 residues. V gave up 2 bases and J gave up 0 bases, with 8 bases separating them. Germline loops: CDR1 LGHDT, CDR2 YNNKEL (reference sequence). The CDR3 here is CASSQWAHSYNEQFF. Here the CDR3 DNA reads TGTGCCAGCAGCCAATGGGCTCACTCCTACAATGAGCAGTTCTTC.

In DNA form, the CDR3 reads TGTGCCAGCAAGATGAGGGACTGCTCTGGAAACACCATATATTTT. This sequence encodes CASKMRDCSGNTIYF. V is TRBV21-1 and J is TRBJ1-3. TRBV21-1 is a documented pseudogene. This CDR3 has 15 residues.

The chain recombines TRBV15 with TRBJ2-1; TRBD1 matches at 7 bases. Germline V gives CDR1 LNHNV, CDR2 YYDKDF (reference sequence). The CDR3 totals 12 residues. Unmatched junction bases numbered 5, after V lost 0 bases and J lost 15 bases. The CDR3 DNA follows: TGTGCCACCAGCAGAGAAGCACAGGGGAGGTTCTTC. Encoded protein: CATSREAQGRFF.

This chain joins TRBV21-1 and TRBJ2-1; TRBD1 is the table's D call, not checked against the DNA. TRBV21-1 is a known pseudogene. The CDR3 consists of 12 residues. The CDR3 protein is CASSKQGDEQFF. For the CDR3, the DNA is TGTGCCAGCAGCAAACAGGGGGATGAGCAGTTCTTC.

This clone was seen a few times. The chain employs TRBV3-1 (or the pseudogene TRBV3-2) and TRBJ1-3, with D possibly TRBD1 on 5 matching bases. Trimming removed 5 bases from V and 2 bases from J, with 19 bases in between. Per the germline V gene, CDR1 is LGHDT and CDR2 is YNNKEL (reference sequence). The CDR3 consists of 17 residues. The CDR3 DNA follows: TGTGCCAGCAGCAAAAGACCCGACAGACAGACTGGAAACACCATATATTTT. This gives the protein CASSKRPDRQTGNTIYF.

The CDR3 is CASSLGYTNYNEQFF. CDR3 nucleotides: TGTGCCAGCAGCTTGGGCTATACTAACTACAATGAGCAGTTCTTC. V and J are TRBV5-6 and TRBJ2-1; D is undetermined. The CDR3 covers 15 residues. Germline lookup yields CDR1 SGHDT and CDR2 YYEEEE. V was cut by 0 bases and J by 3 bases, with 10 bases left in between.

The rearrangement uses TRBV13 and TRBJ2-3; D unresolved. Germline V gives CDR1 PRHDT, CDR2 FYEKMQ (reference sequence). CDR3 length: 14 amino acids. Deletions cut 5 bases from V and 1 base from J, with 10 bases between. DNA of the CDR3: TGTGCCAGCAGCCCGCGCCTTGGCACAGATACGCAGTATTTT. Translating gives CASSPRLGTDTQYF. The full variable domain, rest sourced from reference TRBV13 and TRBJ2-3, is AAGVIQSPRHLIKEKRETATLKCYPIPRHDTVYWYQQGPGQDPQFLISFYEKMQSDKGSIPDRFSAQQFSDYHSELNMSSLELGDSALYFCASSPRLGTDTQYFGPGTRLTVL.

Regarding this clone: Other DNA sequences in the same sample also yield this CDR3. V and J are TRBV24-1 and TRBJ1-1; D is perhaps TRBD1 (5 bases). Trimming removed 5 bases at V and 1 base at J, with 7 bases between. Looked up from germline, CDR1 is KGHDR and CDR2 is SFDVKD. The CDR3 extends over 13 amino acids. CDR3 DNA: TGTGCCACCAGTGGGCAGGGGAACACTGAAGCTTTCTTT. Amino acid sequence: CATSGQGNTEAFF.